These 10 T cell receptor beta chains originate from one sample sequenced in a study of cytomegalovirus exposure and HLA in healthy donors listed by TCRdb under 2017. The library was prepared using the immunoSEQ multiplex PCR assay. A mixture of 60 forward primers for TCR Vbeta segments and 13 reverse primers for TCR Jbeta segments was used in the multiplex PCR. Sourced from immuneACCESS, this table was stored by TCRdb with only in-frame sequences that have V and J called. A share of the clones is absent; for the studies checked, an unresolved V gene accounts for under half, and the remainder has no known explanation. Present in this sample are some 190,000 clones, about 86% of which were seen just once. The ten largest clones add up to roughly 1.7% of the sample. The sequenced sample consisted of PBMCs. The receptors were sampled from a middle-aged man in good health and CMV-seropositive.

This clone was seen only a few times. The rearrangement uses TRBV7-9 and TRBJ2-5; D is undetermined. Germline V gene sequence: CDR1 SEHNR, CDR2 FQNEAQ (reference sequence). The CDR3 totals 12 residues. V lost 5 bases, J lost 5 bases, and 9 bases lay in between. The CDR3 region has the DNA TGTGCCAGCAGCCCCGCGGTGGAGACCCAGTACTTC. It is translated as CASSPAVETQYF.

The chain combines TRBV13 with TRBJ2-1, with 9 bases identical to TRBD2. Germline CDR1 PRHDT, CDR2 FYEKMQ (reference sequence). J was trimmed by 5 bases and V by 1 base; bases with no gene match: 6. This CDR3 region has 16 residues. The DNA of the CDR3 is TGTGCCAGCAGCTTAGATTGGGCTAGCGGGGACAATGAGCAGTTCTTC. It is translated as CASSLDWASGDNEQFF. The entire variable domain, with the rest obtained from reference TRBV13 and TRBJ2-1, is as follows: AAGVIQSPRHLIKEKRETATLKCYPIPRHDTVYWYQQGPGQDPQFLISFYEKMQSDKGSIPDRFSAQQFSDYHSELNMSSLELGDSALYFCASSLDWASGDNEQFFGPGTRLTVL.

The rearrangement uses TRBV19 and TRBJ1-5, with unresolved D. V gave up 7 bases and J gave up 0 bases, with 13 bases separating them. The CDR3 runs 15 residues. The germline V gene encodes CDR1 LNHDA and CDR2 SQIVND (reference sequence). The DNA for the CDR3 is TGTGCCAGTAAGTGGGAGCCTTATAGCAATCAGCCCCAGCATTTT. Translating it yields CASKWEPYSNQPQHF. The full variable domain, rest sourced from reference TRBV19 and TRBJ1-5, is DGGITQSPKYLFRKEGQNVTLSCEQNLNHDAMYWYRQDPGQGLRLIYYSQIVNDFQKGDIAEGYSVSREKKESFPLTVTSAQKNPTAFYLCASKWEPYSNQPQHFGDGTRLSIL.

The chain links TRBV7-2 to TRBJ1-3, with D hard to call. Trimming stripped 5 bases from V and 0 bases from J, with 14 bases between. CDR3 size: 16 residues. CDR1 and CDR2 from the germline V gene are SGHTA and FQGNSA. CDR3 coding DNA: TGTGCCAGCAGCCCGCAAGCCCCGAGCTCTGGAAACACCATATATTTT. Translated: CASSPQAPSSGNTIYF.

V gene TRBV19 combines with J gene TRBJ1-1; TRBD1 matches 7 bases. This CDR3 is built from 15 residues. V lost 2 bases to trimming and J lost 1 base; unmatched junction nucleotides: 4. Germline V gene sequence: CDR1 LNHDA, CDR2 SQIVND (reference sequence). The CDR3 sequence is CASSILWTGNTEAFF. CDR3 in DNA: TGTGCCAGTAGTATACTTTGGACAGGGAACACTGAAGCTTTCTTT.

The J gene is TRBJ2-5, the V gene TRBV7-6; the match to TRBD2 covers 11 bases. Trimming removed 5 bases from V and 5 bases from J; junction bases left unmatched: 7. This CDR3 region has 15 residues. The V gene's germline CDR1 is SGHVS and CDR2 FNYEAQ. CDR3 loop: CASSQLAGAAETQYF. The CDR3 DNA follows: TGTGCCAGCAGCCAACTAGCGGGAGCGGCGGAGACCCAGTACTTC.

This sequence joins TRBV2 and TRBJ1-2; perhaps TRBD1 as D (5 bases). Germline V gene data show CDR1 as SNHLY and CDR2 as FYNNEI. Trimming stripped 1 base from V and 6 bases from J, with 12 bases between. CDR3 length: 14 residues. The CDR3 DNA follows: TGTGCCAGCAGTGAAGTTCTCAGGGTAGATGGCTACACCTTC. It specifies CASSEVLRVDGYTF.

V and J are TRBV6-6 and TRBJ2-5; 10 bases fit TRBD1. Per germline, CDR1 MNHNY and CDR2 SVGAGI (reference sequence). The length of the CDR3 is 14 residues. V lost 2 bases to trimming and J lost 4 bases; unmatched junction nucleotides: 1. CDR3 sequence: CASSYGTGVETQYF. In DNA form, the CDR3 reads TGTGCCAGCAGTTACGGGACAGGGGTAGAGACCCAGTACTTC.

The V gene is TRBV14, the J gene TRBJ2-6; 9 bases match TRBD1. Germline V CDR1 and CDR2: SGHDN, FVKESK. Trimming cost V 3 bases and J 0 bases; bases outside gene matches: 12. The length of the CDR3 is 20 residues. CDR3 DNA: TGTGCCAGCAGCCAGGTACCCGGGACAGGGCCTCGCTCTGGGGCCAACGTCCTGACTTTC. It yields the protein CASSQVPGTGPRSGANVLTF. The full variable domain, its missing parts supplied by reference TRBV14 and TRBJ2-6, is EAGVTQFPSHSVIEKGQTVTLRCDPISGHDNLYWYRRVMGKEIKFLLHFVKESKQDESGMPNNRFLAERTGGTYSTLKVQPAELEDSGVYFCASSQVPGTGPRSGANVLTFGAGSRLTVL.

This chain links TRBV19 with TRBJ1-2; D is possibly TRBD1 (6 bases). CDR1 is LNHDA, CDR2 SQIVND, per germline (reference sequence). The V and J ends lost 4 bases and 4 bases respectively, with 16 bases between them. The CDR3 has 15 amino acids. The CDR3 region is CASSTWTERFYGYTF. The DNA for the CDR3 is TGTGCCAGTAGTACCTGGACAGAACGGTTCTATGGCTACACCTTC. Full variable domain (rest looked up from reference TRBV19 and TRBJ1-2): DGGITQSPKYLFRKEGQNVTLSCEQNLNHDAMYWYRQDPGQGLRLIYYSQIVNDFQKGDIAEGYSVSREKKESFPLTVTSAQKNPTAFYLCASSTWTERFYGYTFGSGTRLTVV.